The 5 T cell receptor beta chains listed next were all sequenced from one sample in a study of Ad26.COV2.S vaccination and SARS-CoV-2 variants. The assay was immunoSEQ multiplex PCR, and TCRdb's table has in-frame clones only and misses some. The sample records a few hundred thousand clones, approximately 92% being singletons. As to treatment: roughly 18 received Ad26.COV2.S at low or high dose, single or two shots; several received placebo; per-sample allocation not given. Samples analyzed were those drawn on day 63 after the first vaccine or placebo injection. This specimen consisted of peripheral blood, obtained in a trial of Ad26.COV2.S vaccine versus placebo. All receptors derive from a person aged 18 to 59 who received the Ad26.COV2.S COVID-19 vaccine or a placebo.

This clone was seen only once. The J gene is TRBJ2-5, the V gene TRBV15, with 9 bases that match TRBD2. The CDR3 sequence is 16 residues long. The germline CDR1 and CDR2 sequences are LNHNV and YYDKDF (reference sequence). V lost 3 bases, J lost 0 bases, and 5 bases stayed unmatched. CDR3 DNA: TGTGCCACCAGCAGCCAGCGGGGGGCGTACCAAGAGACCCAGTACTTC. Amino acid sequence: CATSSQRGAYQETQYF. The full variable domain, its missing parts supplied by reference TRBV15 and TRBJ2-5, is DAMVIQNPRYQVTQFGKPVTLSCSQTLNHNVMYWYQQKSSQAPKLLFHYYDKDFNNEADTPDNFQSRRPNTSFCFLDIRSPGLGDTAMYLCATSSQRGAYQETQYFGPGTRLLVL.

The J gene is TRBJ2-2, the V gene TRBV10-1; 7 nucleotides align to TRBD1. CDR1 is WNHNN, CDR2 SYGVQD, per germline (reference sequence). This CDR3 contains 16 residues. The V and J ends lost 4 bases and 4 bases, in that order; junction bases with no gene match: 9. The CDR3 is CASSGDRVFGTGELFF. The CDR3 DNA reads TGCGCCAGCAGTGGGGACAGAGTTTTCGGCACCGGGGAGCTGTTTTTT.

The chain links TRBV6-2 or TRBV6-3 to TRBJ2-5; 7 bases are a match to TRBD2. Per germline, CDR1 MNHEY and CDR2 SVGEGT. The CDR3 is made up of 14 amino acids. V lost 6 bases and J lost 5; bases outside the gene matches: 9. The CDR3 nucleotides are TGTGCCAGCAGCCTCGGGGGGACTCGGGAGACCCAGTACTTC. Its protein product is CASSLGGTRETQYF.

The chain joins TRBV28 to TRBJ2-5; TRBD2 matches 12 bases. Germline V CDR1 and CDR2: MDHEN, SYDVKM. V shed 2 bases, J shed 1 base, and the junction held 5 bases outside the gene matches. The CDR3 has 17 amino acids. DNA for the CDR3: TGTGCCAGCAGTTTACCACTAGCGGGGGGACTCCAAGAGACCCAGTACTTC. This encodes CASSLPLAGGLQETQYF. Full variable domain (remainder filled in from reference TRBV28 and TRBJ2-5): DVKVTQSSRYLVKRTGEKVFLECVQDMDHENMFWYRQDPGLGLRLIYFSYDVKMKEKGDIPEGYSVSREKKERFSLILESASTNQTSMYLCASSLPLAGGLQETQYFGPGTRLLVL.

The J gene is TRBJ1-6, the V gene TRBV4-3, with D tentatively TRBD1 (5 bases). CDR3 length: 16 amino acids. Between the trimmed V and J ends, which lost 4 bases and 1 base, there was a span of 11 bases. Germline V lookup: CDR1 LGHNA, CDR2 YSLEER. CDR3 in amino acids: CASSRGSVSYNSPLHF. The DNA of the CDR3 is TGCGCCAGCAGCCGGGGCTCGGTGTCCTATAATTCACCCCTCCACTTT.